This paragraph covers one T cell receptor (beta chain) sequence. Its antigen is currently unknown. Reverse transcription of all isolated RNA meant that expressed TCRB transcripts were sequenced. Produced via immunoSEQ multiplex PCR; TCRdb's table is partial and in-frame only. Among about 900,000 clones listed, around a sixth were seen once. This CDR3 is built from 14 residues. V trimming: 2 bases; J trimming: 6 bases; junction bases outside the gene matches: 5. Looked up from germline, CDR1 is SGDLS and CDR2 is YYNGEE. CD4+ naive, central memory, regulatory and stem cell-like memory subsets were isolated by sorting on CD45RO/CCR7/CD25/CD127/CD95/CD27. The data were obtained in a study of beta chain features in type 1 diabetes. Study-level information: All samples yielded some 110 million examined sorted cells.

Notes on the study in general: Naive, central memory and Treg TCRB repertoires appeared more alike in patients than in healthy donors. Since sequencing was performed on cDNA, cells with high TCR expression could be over-represented.

This chain uses TRBV9 with TRBJ2-7; 10 positions match TRBD1. The sample comprised naive CD4+ T cells from blood. The receptor was derived from a woman under 30 in good health. The chain's CDR3 is CASSVGQGKSEQYF. The CDR3 DNA reads as TGTGCCAGCAGCGTGGGACAGGGGAAATCCGAGCAGTACTTC.